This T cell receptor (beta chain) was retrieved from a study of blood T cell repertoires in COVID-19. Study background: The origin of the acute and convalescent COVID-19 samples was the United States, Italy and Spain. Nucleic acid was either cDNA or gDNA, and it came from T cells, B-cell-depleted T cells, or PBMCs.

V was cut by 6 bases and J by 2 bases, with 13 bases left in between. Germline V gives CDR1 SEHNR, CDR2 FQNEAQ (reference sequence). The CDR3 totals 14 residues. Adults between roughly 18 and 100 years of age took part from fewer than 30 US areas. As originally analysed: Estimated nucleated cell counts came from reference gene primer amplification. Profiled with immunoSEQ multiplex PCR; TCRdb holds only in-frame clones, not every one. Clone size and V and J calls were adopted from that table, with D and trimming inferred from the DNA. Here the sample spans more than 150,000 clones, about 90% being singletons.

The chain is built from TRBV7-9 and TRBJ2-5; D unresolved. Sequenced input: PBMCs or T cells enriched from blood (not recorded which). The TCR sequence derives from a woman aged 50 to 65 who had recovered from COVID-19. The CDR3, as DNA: TGTGCCAGCAGTGCGTTAGTGTCACAAGAGACCCAGTACTTC. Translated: CASSALVSQETQYF.